The 14 T cell receptor beta chains given below trace back to one sample, sequenced in a study of CD8 T cells in Susac syndrome. Reverse transcription of about 0.5 to 1 ug RNA was carried out with random hexamers. TCRdb redid the calling of the immunoSEQ multiplex PCR reads with MiXCR, one entry per CDR3 protein. The sample has 400,000 to 550,000 distinct CDR3 sequences, more than 70% seen once. What was sequenced was CD8+ T cells from PBMCs. The source is a human donor with multiple sclerosis.

The chain has TRBV27 and TRBJ2-7; D remains ambiguous. V shed 0 bases and J shed 3 bases, with 6 bases lying between them. CDR1 and CDR2 from the germline V gene are MNHEY and SMNVEV (reference sequence). The CDR3 is 13 amino acids. Written as DNA, the CDR3 is TGTGCCAGCAGTTTATCGCTGGACTACGAGCAGTACTTC. It codes for CASSLSLDYEQYF.

This sequence joins TRBV19 and TRBJ2-1; 9 positions agree with TRBD1. After removal of 9 bases from V and 2 bases from J, the junction contained 8 bases not matched to a gene. This CDR3 comprises 15 residues. Germline V gene data show CDR1 as LNHDA and CDR2 as SQIVND (reference sequence). The CDR3 sequence is CASQDGTGPYNEQFF. CDR3 bases: TGTGCCAGCCAGGACGGGACAGGGCCCTACAATGAGCAGTTCTTC.

As concerns this clonotype: A read error may account for a junction end that differs from germline. This chain links TRBV6-5 with TRBJ2-7, with 7 bases matching TRBD2. The CDR3 is 15 residues long. CDR1 is MNHEY, CDR2 SVGAGI, per germline. CDR3 residues: CASRYSGGENYEQYF. CDR3 in DNA: TGTGCCAGCAGGTACTCGGGGGGTGAAAACTACGAGCAGTACTTC.

The chain combines TRBV28 with TRBJ1-5, with 8 bases aligning to TRBD1. The trim removed 7 bases at V and 4 bases at J, leaving 9 bases unmatched. CDR3 size: 15 residues. In germline, CDR1 is MDHEN, CDR2 SYDVKM. CDR3 nucleotides: TGTGCCAGCAACCCTACAGGGGGGCGGAATCAGCCCCAGCATTTT. The encoded protein is CASNPTGGRNQPQHF.

This chain connects TRBV4-1 to TRBJ2-1; tentatively, D is TRBD1 (6 bases). Germline lookup yields CDR1 MGHRA and CDR2 YSYEKL. V gave up 5 bases and J gave up 10 bases, with 15 bases separating them. The length of the CDR3 is 13 residues. The CDR3 bases are TGCGCCAGCAGCTATAACAGGGTAAGGGAGCAGTTCTTC. It yields the protein CASSYNRVREQFF.

The chain employs TRBV5-1 and TRBJ2-5; D might be TRBD2 (6 bases). The CDR3 spans 17 residues. Trimming pared 1 base from V and 4 bases from J, leaving 20 bases between. Germline lookup yields CDR1 SGHRS and CDR2 YFSETQ. CDR3 nucleotides: TGCGCCAGCAGCTTGCTGTGGGCCGAGGGGAGGTTAGAGACCCAGTACTTC. Protein sequence: CASSLLWAEGRLETQYF.

The chain carries TRBV5-4 and TRBJ1-5, with TRBD1 as a possible D gene (5 bases). Per the germline V gene, CDR1 is SGHNT and CDR2 is YYREEE (reference sequence). V lost 1 base and J 4 bases, leaving 18 bases between the germline ends. The CDR3 has 17 residues. The CDR3 here is CASSLHGGALGNQPQHF. The DNA for the CDR3 is TGTGCCAGCAGCTTGCATGGGGGTGCTCTGGGGAATCAGCCCCAGCATTTT.

The rearrangement uses TRBV10-3 and TRBJ2-7; TRBD2 matches 9 bases. Germline CDR1 is ENHRY and CDR2 is SYGVKD. The length of the CDR3 is 15 residues. V lost 2 bases and J lost 5; bases outside the gene matches: 7. DNA for the CDR3: TGTGCCATCAGTGAGGGGACTAGCATTTACCACGAGCAGTACTTC. Encoded protein: CAISEGTSIYHEQYF.

V gene TRBV15 combines with J gene TRBJ2-5; 7 bases fit TRBD1. The CDR3 runs to 16 residues. J lost 3 bases, V lost 0 bases, and 7 bases had no gene match. The germline CDR1 and CDR2 sequences are LNHNV and YYDKDF (reference sequence). The CDR3 loop reads CATSRDRDRIEETQYF. The CDR3 nucleotides are TGTGCCACCAGCAGAGATCGGGACAGAATAGAAGAGACCCAGTACTTC. The entire variable domain, with the rest obtained from reference TRBV15 and TRBJ2-5, is as follows: DAMVIQNPRYQVTQFGKPVTLSCSQTLNHNVMYWYQQKSSQAPKLLFHYYDKDFNNEADTPDNFQSRRPNTSFCFLDIRSPGLGDTAMYLCATSRDRDRIEETQYFGPGTRLLVL.

V is TRBV5-6 and J is TRBJ2-1; D remains ambiguous. This CDR3 comprises 14 residues. CDR1 and CDR2 (germline): SGHDT, YYEEEE. V was clipped by 0 bases and J by 8 bases, with 12 bases between them. CDR3 DNA sequence: TGTGCCAGCAGCTTGGGTGTAGCTCTGGATGAGCAGTTCTTC. Amino acid sequence: CASSLGVALDEQFF.

V is TRBV27 and J is TRBJ1-1, with a tentative D call TRBD1 (5 bases). Trimming removed 3 bases from V and 4 bases from J, with 12 bases in between. The CDR3 has 14 residues. Looked up from germline, CDR1 is MNHEY and CDR2 is SMNVEV (reference sequence). The CDR3 coding sequence is TGTGCCAGCAGTTTGCGGGGGTGGGTCACTGAAGCTTTCTTT. Its translation is CASSLRGWVTEAFF.

This clonotype is a singleton in its sample. The chain employs TRBV6-2 or TRBV6-3 and TRBJ1-1, with D uncertain. CDR1 and CDR2 (germline): MNHEY, SVGEGT. Trimming shortened V by 7 bases and J by 1 base, and 10 bases separated the two germline ends. The CDR3 spans 13 residues. CDR3 coding DNA: TGTGCCAGCAATGACGGCTGGAACACTGAAGCTTTCTTT. Translation gives CASNDGWNTEAFF.

As regards this clonotype: Sequence at one end of the junction differs from germline and may be a read error. In DNA form, the CDR3 reads TGTGCCAGCAGTCCGCTATCCGGGACAGGGAATGAGAAACTGTTTTTT. Protein product: CASSPLSGTGNEKLFF. J is TRBJ1-4 and V is TRBV27; 9 nucleotides line up with TRBD1. The CDR3 runs to 16 residues. CDR1 and CDR2 from the germline V gene are MNHEY and SMNVEV (reference sequence).

The chain is built from TRBV6-1 and TRBJ1-1; D is perhaps TRBD1 (5 bases). The V gene lost 6 bases and the J gene lost 6 bases, with 14 bases spanning the gap. Germline loops: CDR1 MNHNS, CDR2 SASEGT. This CDR3 contains 13 residues. CDR3 region: CASRSGTASEAFF. CDR3 coding DNA: TGTGCCAGCAGATCCGGGACTGCGTCTGAAGCTTTCTTT.